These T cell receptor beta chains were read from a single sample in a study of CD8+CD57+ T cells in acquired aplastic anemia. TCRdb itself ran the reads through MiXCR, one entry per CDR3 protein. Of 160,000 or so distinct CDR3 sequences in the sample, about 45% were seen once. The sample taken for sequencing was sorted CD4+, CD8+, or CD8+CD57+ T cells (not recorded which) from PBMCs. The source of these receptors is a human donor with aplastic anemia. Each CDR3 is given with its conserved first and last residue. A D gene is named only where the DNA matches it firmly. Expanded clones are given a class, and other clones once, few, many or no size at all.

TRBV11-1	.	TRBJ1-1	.	CASSPGQKNTEAFF	TGTGCCAGCAGCCCCGGACAGAAGAACACTGAAGCTTTCTTT
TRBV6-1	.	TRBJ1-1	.	CASMRYQGGTEAFF	TGTGCCAGCATGCGGTACCAGGGAGGTACTGAAGCTTTCTTT
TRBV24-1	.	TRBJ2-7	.	CATSEKGGLSYEQYF	TGTGCCACCAGTGAAAAGGGGGGACTATCCTACGAGCAGTACTTC
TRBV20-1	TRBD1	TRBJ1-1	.	CSVRQGAGTEAFF	TGCAGTGTCAGACAGGGGGCTGGCACTGAAGCTTTCTTT
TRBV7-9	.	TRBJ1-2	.	CASSLGGLGGYTF	TGTGCCAGCAGCTTAGGGGGCCTAGGTGGCTACACCTTC
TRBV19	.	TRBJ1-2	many	CASTRGGGYGYTF	TGTGCCAGTACCAGGGGAGGAGGCTATGGCTACACCTTC
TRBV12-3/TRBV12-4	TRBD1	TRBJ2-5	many	CASQGAGETQYF	TGTGCCAGTCAGGGGGCAGGAGAGACCCAGTACTTC
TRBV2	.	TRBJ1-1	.	CASTQGAGRGAFF	TGTGCCAGCACCCAAGGAGCAGGCAGAGGTGCTTTCTTT
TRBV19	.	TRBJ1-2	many	CASSIEASRGYTF	TGTGCCAGTAGTATAGAGGCCTCACGGGGCTACACCTTC
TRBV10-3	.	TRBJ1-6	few	CAISEFAGRSPLHF	TGTGCCATCAGTGAGTTCGCCGGACGGTCACCCCTCCACTTT
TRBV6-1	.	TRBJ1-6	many	CASSRLNSPLHF	TGTGCCAGCAGTCGACTAAATTCACCCCTCCACTTT
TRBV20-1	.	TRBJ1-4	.	CSARPPTTNEKLFF	TGCAGTGCTCGACCACCCACAACTAATGAAAAACTGTTTTTT
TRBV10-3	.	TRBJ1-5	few	CAISDQGNNQPQHF	TGTGCCATCAGTGACCAGGGGAACAATCAGCCCCAGCATTTT
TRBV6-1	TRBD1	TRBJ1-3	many	CASSDRQGPSGNTIYF	TGTGCCAGCAGTGACCGACAGGGTCCCTCTGGAAACACCATATATTTT
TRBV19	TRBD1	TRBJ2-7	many	CASSAGGGEQYF	TGTGCCAGTAGTGCAGGGGGCGGGGAGCAGTACTTC
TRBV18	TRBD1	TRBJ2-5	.	CASLQGPGQLQETQYF	TGTGCCAGTCTGCAAGGTCCGGGACAGTTACAAGAGACCCAGTACTTC
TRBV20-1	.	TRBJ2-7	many	CSATSGSGSSYEQYF	TGCAGTGCGACCTCGGGGAGCGGAAGCTCCTACGAGCAGTACTTC
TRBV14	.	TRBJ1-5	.	CASSQTVFSNQPQHF	TGTGCCAGCAGCCAGACAGTTTTTAGCAATCAGCCCCAGCATTTT
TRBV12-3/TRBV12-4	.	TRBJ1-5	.	CASSFRPQPQHF	TGTGCCAGCAGTTTTCGTCCTCAGCCCCAGCATTTT
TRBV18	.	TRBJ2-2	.	CASSPQQGTGELFF	TGTGCCAGCTCACCACAGCAGGGGACCGGGGAGCTGTTTTTT
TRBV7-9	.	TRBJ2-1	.	CASSLTGMNEQFF	TGTGCCAGCAGCTTAACAGGGATGAATGAGCAGTTCTTC
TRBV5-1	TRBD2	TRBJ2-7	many	CASSLSARTSGTYEQYF	TGCGCCAGCAGCTTAAGCGCGCGGACTAGCGGGACCTACGAGCAGTACTTC
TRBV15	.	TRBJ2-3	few	CATSKDLVDTQYF	TGTGCCACCAGCAAGGATCTCGTTGATACGCAGTATTTT
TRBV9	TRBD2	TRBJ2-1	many	CASSAGTNSYNEQFF	TGTGCCAGCAGCGCCGGGACTAACTCCTACAATGAGCAGTTCTTC
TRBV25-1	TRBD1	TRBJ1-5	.	CASRSGQGVNQPQHF	TGTGCCAGCAGATCGGGACAGGGGGTGAATCAGCCCCAGCATTTT
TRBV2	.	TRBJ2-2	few	CASSEGNTGELFF	TGTGCCAGCAGTGAAGGGAACACCGGGGAGCTGTTTTTT
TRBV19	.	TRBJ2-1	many	CASSREAGTYNEQFF	TGTGCCAGTAGTCGGGAAGCGGGTACCTACAATGAGCAGTTCTTC
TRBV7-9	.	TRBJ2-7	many	CASSLVNSEQYF	TGTGCCAGCAGCTTAGTAAATTCCGAGCAGTACTTC
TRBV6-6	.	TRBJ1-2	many	CASGWGVYGYTF	TGTGCCAGCGGGTGGGGGGTATATGGCTACACCTTC
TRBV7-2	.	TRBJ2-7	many	CASSLTDYEQYF	TGTGCCAGCAGCTTAACAGACTACGAGCAGTACTTC
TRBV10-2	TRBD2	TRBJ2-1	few	CASSALAGGNEQFF	TGCGCCAGCAGTGCACTAGCGGGGGGCAATGAGCAGTTCTTC
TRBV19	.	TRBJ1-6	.	CASSITGQKSPLHF	TGTGCCAGTAGTATCACAGGGCAAAAGTCACCCCTCCACTTT
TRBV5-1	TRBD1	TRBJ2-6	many	CASSQTGAGANVLTF	TGCGCCAGCAGCCAAACAGGGGCTGGGGCCAACGTCCTGACTTTC
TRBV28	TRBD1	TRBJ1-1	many	CATQGITEAFF	TGTGCCACACAGGGGATCACTGAAGCTTTCTTT
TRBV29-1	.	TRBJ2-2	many	CSVAQGLTGELFF	TGCAGCGTTGCCCAGGGCTTGACCGGGGAGCTGTTTTTT
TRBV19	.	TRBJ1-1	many	CASIKRDRQANTEAFF	TGTGCCAGTATCAAGAGAGATCGACAGGCTAACACTGAAGCTTTCTTT
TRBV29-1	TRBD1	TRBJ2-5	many	CSVEADRGRTETQYF	TGCAGCGTTGAGGCCGACAGGGGGCGCACAGAGACCCAGTACTTC
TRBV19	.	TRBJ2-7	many	CASSISGPGYEQYF	TGTGCCAGTAGTATAAGCGGACCAGGGTACGAGCAGTACTTC
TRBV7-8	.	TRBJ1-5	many	CASSLSRARSNQPQHF	TGTGCCAGCAGCTTAAGCCGGGCCCGTAGCAATCAGCCCCAGCATTTT
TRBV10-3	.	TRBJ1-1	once	CAIGPGNTEAFF	TGTGCCATCGGGCCAGGGAACACTGAAGCTTTCTTT
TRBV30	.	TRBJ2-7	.	CAWSLVLLYEQYF	TGTGCCTGGAGTTTGGTACTACTCTACGAGCAGTACTTC
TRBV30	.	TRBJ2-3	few	CAWSVGQGESDTQYF	TGTGCCTGGAGTGTTGGGCAGGGTGAGTCAGATACGCAGTATTTT
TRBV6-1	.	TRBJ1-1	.	CASKQGLVTEAFF	TGTGCCAGCAAACAAGGGTTGGTCACTGAAGCTTTCTTT
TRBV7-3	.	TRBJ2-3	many	CASSSKQGPTDTQYF	TGTGCCAGCAGCTCCAAGCAGGGCCCGACGGATACGCAGTATTTT
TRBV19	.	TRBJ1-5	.	CASSVDSSNQPQHF	TGTGCCAGTAGTGTCGACAGTAGCAATCAGCCCCAGCATTTT
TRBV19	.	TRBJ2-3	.	CASSIEGGTDTQYF	TGTGCCAGTAGTATAGAGGGGGGCACAGATACGCAGTATTTT
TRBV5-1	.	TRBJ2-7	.	CASSTQGGSYEQYF	TGCGCCAGCAGCACGCAGGGAGGAAGCTACGAGCAGTACTTC
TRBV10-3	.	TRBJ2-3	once	CAISVGRGSSSTDTQYF	TGTGCCATCAGTGTGGGGAGGGGGTCTTCTAGCACAGATACGCAGTATTTT
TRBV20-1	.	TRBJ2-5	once	CSAETRGETQYF	TGCAGTGCAGAAACTCGAGGGGAGACCCAGTACTTC
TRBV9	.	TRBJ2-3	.	CASSAGDAGTDTQYF	TGTGCCAGCAGCGCCGGGGACGCGGGCACAGATACGCAGTATTTT
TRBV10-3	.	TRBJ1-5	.	CAISESQGNQPQHF	TGTGCCATCAGTGAGTCGCAGGGAAATCAGCCCCAGCATTTT
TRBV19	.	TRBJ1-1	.	CASSIVLNTEAFF	TGTGCCAGTAGTATTGTGTTGAACACTGAAGCTTTCTTT
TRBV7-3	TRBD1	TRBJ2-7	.	CASSPDRLYEQYF	TGCGCCAGCAGCCCGGACAGGCTCTACGAGCAGTACTTC
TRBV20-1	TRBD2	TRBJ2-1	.	CSARDGSGVSSYNEQFF	TGCAGTGCTAGAGACGGTAGCGGGGTAAGCTCCTACAATGAGCAGTTCTTC
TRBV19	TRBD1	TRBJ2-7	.	CASARTGIYEQYF	TGTGCCAGCGCCCGGACAGGGATCTACGAGCAGTACTTC
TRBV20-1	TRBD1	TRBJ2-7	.	CSARRDRAYEQYF	TGCAGTGCTAGACGGGACAGAGCCTACGAGCAGTACTTC